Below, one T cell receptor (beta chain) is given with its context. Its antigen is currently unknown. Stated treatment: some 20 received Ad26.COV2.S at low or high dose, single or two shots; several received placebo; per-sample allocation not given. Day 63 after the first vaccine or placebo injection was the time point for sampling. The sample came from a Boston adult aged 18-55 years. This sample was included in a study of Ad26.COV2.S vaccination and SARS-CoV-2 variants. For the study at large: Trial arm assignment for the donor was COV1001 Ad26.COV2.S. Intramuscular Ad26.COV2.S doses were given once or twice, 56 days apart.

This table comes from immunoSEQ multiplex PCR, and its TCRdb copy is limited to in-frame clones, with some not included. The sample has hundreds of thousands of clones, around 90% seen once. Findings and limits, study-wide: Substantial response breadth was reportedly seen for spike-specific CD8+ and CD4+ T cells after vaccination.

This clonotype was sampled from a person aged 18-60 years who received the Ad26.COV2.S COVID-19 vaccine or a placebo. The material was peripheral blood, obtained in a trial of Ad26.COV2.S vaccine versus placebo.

As DNA, the CDR3 is TGTGCCAGCAGTCGCACGACACATAACAGCTATGGCTACACCTTC. It encodes CASSRTTHNSYGYTF. This rearrangement joins TRBV6-5 to TRBJ1-2; D ambiguous. Germline V gene data show CDR1 as MNHEY and CDR2 as SVGAGI. Trimming removed 5 bases from V and 4 bases from J, with 17 bases in between. There are 15 residues in the CDR3.